This T cell receptor beta chain was retrieved from a study of shared clonotypes between healthy human individuals. Study findings and constraints: Compared with memory subsets, naive subsets generally had larger estimated richness. The study found about 5.1% of naive CD4 clonotypes shared across four donors.

Terminally differentiated effector memory CD45RA+ cells were left out of the naive CD8 fraction, which was CD45RO-negative and positively selected for CCR7. Only Caucasian adults living in Nashville, Tennessee served as donors. Notes on this clone: What it binds is not known.

The table came from immunoSEQ multiplex PCR; TCRdb's copy has only in-frame clones and leaves some out. Of some 2,100,000 clones listed, about 93% are singletons. The sequence was obtained from a man younger than 30 in good health. Some clones in this sample may be carry-over from other donors' samples. Sequenced material: naive CD8+ T cells from PBMCs.

CDR3 sequence: CASTGAGNNEQFF. The CDR3 DNA reads as TGTGCCAGCACGGGGGCGGGCAACAATGAGCAGTTCTTC. J is TRBJ2-1 and V is TRBV27; D is possibly TRBD1 or TRBD2 (6 bases each). Trimming pared 7 bases from V and 5 bases from J, leaving 12 bases between. Germline lookup yields CDR1 MNHEY and CDR2 SMNVEV (reference sequence). The CDR3 totals 13 residues.